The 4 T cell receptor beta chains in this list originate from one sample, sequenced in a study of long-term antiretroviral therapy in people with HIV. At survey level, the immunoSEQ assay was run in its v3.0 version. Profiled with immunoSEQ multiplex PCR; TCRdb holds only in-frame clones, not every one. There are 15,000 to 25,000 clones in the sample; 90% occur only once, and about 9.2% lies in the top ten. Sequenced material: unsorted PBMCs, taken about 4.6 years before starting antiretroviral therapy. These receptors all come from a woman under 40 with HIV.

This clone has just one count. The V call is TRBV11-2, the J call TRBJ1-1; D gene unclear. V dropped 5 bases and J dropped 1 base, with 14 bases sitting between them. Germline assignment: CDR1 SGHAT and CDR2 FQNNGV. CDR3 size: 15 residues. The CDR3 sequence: CASSPKLRGNTEAFF. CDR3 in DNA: TGTGCCAGCAGCCCCAAACTTCGGGGGAACACTGAAGCTTTCTTT.

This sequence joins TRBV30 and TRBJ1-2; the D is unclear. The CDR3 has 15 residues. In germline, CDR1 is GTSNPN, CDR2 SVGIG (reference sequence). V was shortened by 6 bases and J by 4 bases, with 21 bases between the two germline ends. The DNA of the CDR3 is TGTGCCTGCCTTTTTTCTAGGGTATACGGCTATGGCTACACCTTC. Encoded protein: CACLFSRVYGYGYTF.

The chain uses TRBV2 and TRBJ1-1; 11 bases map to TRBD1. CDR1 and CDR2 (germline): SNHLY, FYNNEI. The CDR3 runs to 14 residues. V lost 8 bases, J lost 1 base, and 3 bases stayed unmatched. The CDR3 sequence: CASSGQGANTEAFF. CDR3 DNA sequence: TGTGCCAGCTCAGGACAGGGGGCGAACACTGAAGCTTTCTTT.

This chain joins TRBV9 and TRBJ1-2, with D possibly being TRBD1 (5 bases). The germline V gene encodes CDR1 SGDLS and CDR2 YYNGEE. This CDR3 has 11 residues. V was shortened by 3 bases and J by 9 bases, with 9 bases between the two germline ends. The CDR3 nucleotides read TGTGCCAGCAGCGCGCAGGGCCGCTACACCTTC. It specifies CASSAQGRYTF.